Following are 30 T cell receptor beta chains from one sample sequenced in a study of blood T cell repertoires in COVID-19. The assay was immunoSEQ multiplex PCR, and TCRdb's table has in-frame clones only and misses some. The table includes roughly 100,000 clones, less than 90% detected once. The sample was peripheral blood. The receptor set was obtained from a man aged 70-80 years with active or convalescent COVID-19.

J is TRBJ1-1 and V is TRBV2; 7 bases map to TRBD1. The junction had 12 bases not matched to a gene; V was cut back by 6 bases and J by 11 bases. CDR3 length: 13 residues. In germline, CDR1 is SNHLY, CDR2 FYNNEI. CDR3 coding DNA: TGTGCCAGCAGCGGAGAACAGGGGCTTCAGGCTTTCTTT. This encodes CASSGEQGLQAFF.

The CDR3 region is CASSQLAGGIDTQYF. CDR3 nucleotides: TGTGCCAGCAGCCAACTAGCGGGGGGAATAGATACGCAGTATTTT. The V gene is TRBV28, the J gene TRBJ2-3; TRBD2 matches 12 bases. This CDR3 has 15 amino acids. Germline lookup yields CDR1 MDHEN and CDR2 SYDVKM. V shed 6 bases and J 5 bases; nucleotides not matched to a gene: 6.

This clone was picked up a small number of times. This rearrangement joins TRBV2 to TRBJ2-2, with a weak D call TRBD2 (6 bases). V was trimmed by 5 bases and J by 3 bases, leaving 13 bases between them. CDR3 size: 15 residues. In germline, CDR1 is SNHLY, CDR2 FYNNEI. CDR3 DNA sequence: TGTGCCAGCAGTCCCGCGGGACTCTACACCGGGGAGCTGTTTTTT. Amino acids: CASSPAGLYTGELFF.

Only a few counts were recorded for this clone. The chain is built from TRBV28 and TRBJ1-1; perhaps TRBD1 as D (6 bases). This CDR3 has 13 amino acids. With 2 bases removed from V and 6 bases from J, the gap between germline ends came to 10 bases. Germline V gene sequence: CDR1 MDHEN, CDR2 SYDVKM. CDR3 protein: CASSLEGVPEAFF. In nucleotides, the CDR3 is TGTGCCAGCAGTTTAGAGGGGGTCCCTGAAGCTTTCTTT.

This rearrangement joins TRBV28 to TRBJ1-1; 7 bases map to TRBD1. V lost 6 bases, J lost 1 base, and 2 bases stayed unmatched. CDR1 is MDHEN and CDR2 is SYDVKM in the germline V gene. The CDR3 is 13 amino acids. CDR3 region: CASRGQRNTEAFF. The CDR3 coding sequence is TGTGCCAGCAGGGGACAGAGGAACACTGAAGCTTTCTTT.

V is TRBV6-5 and J is TRBJ1-6; tentatively, D is TRBD1 (6 bases). The V end lost 10 bases, the J end lost 9 bases, and 13 bases lay between the germline ends. Germline CDR1 reads MNHEY; CDR2 reads SVGAGI. This CDR3 is 12 amino acids long. CDR3 amino acids: CATRLGGSPLHF. CDR3 DNA: TGTGCCACCCGTCTAGGGGGTTCACCCCTCCACTTT.

The chain couples TRBV5-1 to TRBJ1-1; D may be TRBD1 (6 bases). Germline V gene data show CDR1 as SGHRS and CDR2 as YFSETQ. The CDR3 loop spans 12 amino acids. Trimming removed 3 bases at V and 12 bases at J, with 15 bases between. The CDR3 nucleotides read TGCGCCAGCAGCTCAGGGGTCAGGGAATCTTTCTTT. As protein: CASSSGVRESFF.

This sequence joins TRBV5-1 and TRBJ1-5, with D unresolved. Germline CDR1 reads SGHRS; CDR2 reads YFSETQ. The V gene lost 0 bases and the J gene lost 2 bases, with 12 bases spanning the gap. This CDR3 comprises 16 residues. The CDR3 DNA sequence: TGCGCCAGCAGCTTGGGATCCTCGGGAGGCAATCAGCCCCAGCATTTT. Translated: CASSLGSSGGNQPQHF.

This chain joins TRBV9 and TRBJ1-3; D may be TRBD1 (6 bases). Trimming took off 0 bases at V and 4 bases at J, with 11 bases between the two ends. The V gene's germline CDR1 is SGDLS and CDR2 YYNGEE. The CDR3 is made up of 15 amino acids. The CDR3 reads CASSVAGTLGNTIYF. The CDR3 DNA sequence: TGTGCCAGCAGCGTAGCCGGGACACTAGGAAACACCATATATTTT.

The chain combines TRBV28 with TRBJ1-1, with D tentatively TRBD1 (6 bases). The CDR3 contains 10 residues. Looked up from germline, CDR1 is MDHEN and CDR2 is SYDVKM. Trimming took 8 bases from V and 12 from J, leaving 13 bases between them. The CDR3 here is CASGRTVSFF. In nucleotides, the CDR3 is TGTGCCAGCGGCCGGACAGTTTCTTTCTTT.

This sequence joins TRBV7-2 and TRBJ2-5, with 12 bases lining up with TRBD2. V shed 4 bases and J 4 bases; nucleotides not matched to a gene: 4. This CDR3 is 15 amino acids long. The V gene's germline CDR1 is SGHTA and CDR2 FQGNSA. The chain's CDR3 is CASSSSGGAGETQYF. The CDR3 DNA follows: TGTGCCAGCAGCTCTAGCGGGGGGGCCGGAGAGACCCAGTACTTC. Drawing the rest from reference TRBV7-2 and TRBJ2-5, the complete variable domain is GAGVSQSPSNKVTEKGKDVELRCDPISGHTALYWYRQSLGQGLEFLIYFQGNSAPDKSGLPSDRFSAERTGGSVSTLTIQRTQQEDSAVYLCASSSSGGAGETQYFGPGTRLLVL.

This clone was seen a handful of times. This chain links TRBV5-1 with TRBJ1-1, with D tentatively TRBD1 (6 bases). The CDR3 is 14 residues long. Between the trimmed V and J ends, which lost 5 bases and 1 base, there was a span of 12 bases. Germline CDR1 reads SGHRS; CDR2 reads YFSETQ. The CDR3 protein is CASRPTQGNTEAFF. The CDR3 DNA is TGCGCCAGCAGACCCACACAGGGGAACACTGAAGCTTTCTTT.

The table lists this clone with a count of one. The V and J genes are TRBV24-1 and TRBJ2-7, with 9 nucleotides matching TRBD1. Germline V gene data show CDR1 as KGHDR and CDR2 as SFDVKD. After removal of 4 bases from V and 4 bases from J, the junction contained 7 bases not matched to a gene. This CDR3 comprises 15 residues. The CDR3 sequence: CATSDPGQGTYEQYF. The DNA for the CDR3 is TGTGCCACCAGTGACCCGGGACAGGGCACTTACGAGCAGTACTTC.

The chain carries TRBV6-1 and TRBJ1-3; weak D call: TRBD1 (5 bases). This CDR3 is built from 17 residues. Between the trimmed V and J ends, which lost 4 bases and 0 bases, there was a span of 16 bases. Germline lookup yields CDR1 MNHNS and CDR2 SASEGT. The CDR3 loop is CASSARPPGGSGNTIYF. The DNA for the CDR3 is TGTGCCAGCAGTGCTCGACCCCCCGGGGGCTCTGGAAACACCATATATTTT.

V and J are TRBV6-5 and TRBJ2-7; 9 bases fit TRBD1. The CDR3 sequence is 13 residues long. Germline values: CDR1 MNHEY, CDR2 SVGAGI. J gave up 3 bases and V 6 bases, and 3 bases lay outside the gene matches. The CDR3 DNA reads TGTGCCAGCAGCCGGACAGGGGACTACGAGCAGTACTTC. It encodes CASSRTGDYEQYF.

The chain links TRBV7-3 to TRBJ2-5; 8 bases are shared with TRBD2. The trim removed 5 bases at V and 4 bases at J, leaving 3 bases unmatched. The CDR3 loop spans 13 amino acids. Germline CDR1 reads SGHTA; CDR2 reads FQGTGA. Here the CDR3 reads CASSPRGGETQYF. The CDR3 region has the DNA TGTGCCAGCAGCCCACGGGGGGGAGAGACCCAGTACTTC.

This chain connects TRBV4-1 to TRBJ2-4; the match to TRBD2 covers 9 bases. This CDR3 comprises 17 residues. Germline loops: CDR1 MGHRA, CDR2 YSYEKL. The trim removed 0 bases at V and 4 bases at J, leaving 7 bases unmatched. CDR3 DNA: TGCGCCAGCAGCCAAGATCAAGCGGGGGGTAAGAAAAACATTCAGTACTTC. The encoded protein is CASSQDQAGGKKNIQYF.

The rearrangement links TRBV11-3 to TRBJ2-5; 10 nucleotides match TRBD1. The CDR3 is made up of 16 amino acids. Germline V gives CDR1 SGHNT, CDR2 YENEEA. Germline trimming cut 1 base from V and 3 bases from J; bases unmatched to any gene: 5. The CDR3 is CASSLGTGTGEETQYF. In DNA, the CDR3 is TGTGCCAGCAGCTTAGGCACCGGGACAGGGGAAGAGACCCAGTACTTC.

The J gene is TRBJ2-1, the V gene TRBV9; D is possibly TRBD1 (6 bases). Trimming cost V 0 bases and J 9 bases, with 10 bases left between them. Germline V gene data show CDR1 as SGDLS and CDR2 as YYNGEE. The CDR3 runs to 13 residues. The CDR3, as DNA: TGTGCCAGCAGCGTAGACCTAGGGGGTGAGCAGTTCTTC. This encodes CASSVDLGGEQFF.

The chain joins TRBV6-5 to TRBJ1-1, with D perhaps matching TRBD1 (5 bases). Trimming shortened V by 2 bases and J by 0 bases, and 10 bases separated the two germline ends. Germline V gene lookup returns CDR1 MNHEY and CDR2 SVGAGI. This CDR3 is 15 amino acids long. This chain's CDR3 is CASSYAGFLNTEAFF. The CDR3 DNA reads as TGTGCCAGCAGTTACGCAGGGTTTCTGAACACTGAAGCTTTCTTT.

This chain uses TRBV18 with TRBJ2-1; 8 bases are shared with TRBD1. The CDR3 length is 17 residues. V was clipped by 6 bases and J by 2 bases; unmatched bases: 12. Germline loops: CDR1 KGHSH, CDR2 LQKENI. The CDR3, as DNA: TGTGCCAGCTCTCAACTACGGACAGGGCAGACCTACAATGAGCAGTTCTTC. Translated: CASSQLRTGQTYNEQFF.

The chain is built from TRBV29-1 and TRBJ2-1, with 7 bases fitting TRBD2. Trimming cost V 4 bases and J 4 bases; bases outside gene matches: 7. The CDR3 spans 14 residues. Germline V gene lookup returns CDR1 SQVTM and CDR2 ANQGSEA. The CDR3 spells CSVVPRGGYNEQFF. Here the CDR3 DNA reads TGCAGCGTTGTCCCTCGCGGGGGTTACAATGAGCAGTTCTTC.

This clone was observed a few times. CDR3 in amino acids: CASSLRPQAGGYF. The CDR3 bases are TGTGCCAGCAGCTTACGGCCGCAAGCCGGGGGATACTTC. The chain is built from TRBV7-2 and TRBJ2-7; the D gene is possibly TRBD2 (6 bases). CDR1 is SGHTA, CDR2 FQGNSA, per germline. The CDR3 loop spans 13 amino acids. V was clipped by 2 bases and J by 13 bases, with 18 bases between them.

The CDR3 nucleotides read TGTGCCAGCAATGGAGATGGCCTCTACGAGCAGTACTTC. The encoded protein is CASNGDGLYEQYF. The chain has TRBV28 and TRBJ2-7, with unresolved D. Germline V gives CDR1 MDHEN, CDR2 SYDVKM. The V end was cut by 7 bases, the J end by 3 bases, with 13 bases between. The CDR3 has 13 residues.

V is TRBV11-2 and J is TRBJ1-1; TRBD1 is a possible D gene (6 bases). The CDR3 is 13 residues long. CDR1 is SGHAT and CDR2 is FQNNGV in the germline V gene. V was trimmed by 5 bases and J by 4 bases, leaving 11 bases between them. The DNA of the CDR3 is TGTGCCAGCAGCCTAGGACAGATCACTGAAGCTTTCTTT. Translating it yields CASSLGQITEAFF.

The rearrangement links TRBV2 to TRBJ2-5; 8 bases agree with TRBD1. Germline V CDR1 and CDR2: SNHLY, FYNNEI. Losses at the gene ends were 4 bases for V and 5 bases for J; bases not matched to a gene: 3. The CDR3 loop spans 13 amino acids. The CDR3 loop reads CASSAGGGETQYF. The CDR3 nucleotides read TGTGCCAGCAGTGCAGGGGGCGGGGAGACCCAGTACTTC. The variable domain in full, completed from reference TRBV2 and TRBJ2-5, reads EPEVTQTPSHQVTQMGQEVILRCVPISNHLYFYWYRQILGQKVEFLVSFYNNEISEKSEIFDDQFSVERPDGSNFTLKIRSTKLEDSAMYFCASSAGGGETQYFGPGTRLLVL.

V usage is TRBV29-1 and J usage is TRBJ1-5, with TRBD1 matching over 7 bases. Germline assignment: CDR1 SQVTM and CDR2 ANQGSEA. Trimming cost V 4 bases and J 5 bases; bases outside gene matches: 2. The CDR3 contains 12 residues. CDR3 DNA sequence: TGCAGCGTTGGAACAGGGGATCAGCCCCAGCATTTT. Translating gives CSVGTGDQPQHF.

The chain uses TRBV5-1 and TRBJ1-1; D ambiguous. CDR1 is SGHRS and CDR2 is YFSETQ in the germline V gene. The V end lost 2 bases, the J end lost 1 base, and 9 bases lay between the germline ends. The CDR3 covers 14 residues. CDR3 protein: CASSLTTENTEAFF. The CDR3 nucleotides are TGCGCCAGCAGCTTAACCACAGAGAACACTGAAGCTTTCTTT. Drawing the rest from reference TRBV5-1 and TRBJ1-1, the complete variable domain is KAGVTQTPRYLIKTRGQQVTLSCSPISGHRSVSWYQQTPGQGLQFLFEYFSETQRNKGNFPGRFSGRQFSNSRSEMNVSTLELGDSALYLCASSLTTENTEAFFGQGTRLTVV.

This clone was seen a single time. The genes are TRBV7-9 and TRBJ2-1; 12 bases are shared with TRBD1. The CDR3 spans 15 residues. Germline loops: CDR1 SEHNR, CDR2 FQNEAQ (reference sequence). Unmatched junction bases numbered 5, after V lost 5 bases and J lost 6 bases. The CDR3 protein is CASSKGQGAGNEQFF. CDR3 bases: TGTGCCAGCAGCAAGGGACAGGGGGCGGGCAATGAGCAGTTCTTC.

CDR3 bases: TGTGCCGGCTGTGCCTCCAAGAACACTGAAGCTTTCTTT. Translation: CAGCASKNTEAFF. J is TRBJ1-1 and V is TRBV6-6; D gene ambiguous. Germline-derived CDR1 and CDR2 are MNHNY and SVGAGI (reference sequence). This CDR3 has 13 residues. V dropped 11 bases and J dropped 1 base, with 14 bases sitting between them.